The T cell receptor (beta chain) described here comes from a study of blood T cells in healthy people across ages. A second PCR of roughly 6 to 12 cycles used a sample-barcoded 5' primer and a J-beta primer mix. The authors tagged each cDNA molecule using a template-switch adaptor with 12 random nucleotides. From the 5' RACE reads, TCRdb called clonotypes with MiXCR, one entry per CDR3 protein. Altogether roughly 700,000 distinct CDR3 sequences are present, around a quarter being singletons, with the ten largest covering 9% to 9.5%. CDR3 length: 14 amino acids. Germline loops: CDR1 SGHTA, CDR2 FQGNSA. Overall study findings and caveats: Age advanced and TCR beta diversity per million T cells fell, roughly linearly.

Aged roughly 6 to 90, donors were systemically healthy Caucasians from Russia. The sample, around 10 milliliters of peripheral blood, was drawn from each donor. This clonotype came up many times. Its specificity is unknown. Germline is not matched at one junction end, which may reflect a read error. These same records also appear under a second study, on T cells of mothers and their children.

The sample taken for sequencing was blood. The gene calls are TRBV7-2 and TRBJ2-7; TRBD2 matches 10 bases. The TCR originated in a boy aged 5 to 17 in good health. CDR3 DNA sequence: TGCGCCAGCAGCCCGTTAGCGGGAGGCTACGAGCAGTACTTC. It yields the protein CASSPLAGGYEQYF.